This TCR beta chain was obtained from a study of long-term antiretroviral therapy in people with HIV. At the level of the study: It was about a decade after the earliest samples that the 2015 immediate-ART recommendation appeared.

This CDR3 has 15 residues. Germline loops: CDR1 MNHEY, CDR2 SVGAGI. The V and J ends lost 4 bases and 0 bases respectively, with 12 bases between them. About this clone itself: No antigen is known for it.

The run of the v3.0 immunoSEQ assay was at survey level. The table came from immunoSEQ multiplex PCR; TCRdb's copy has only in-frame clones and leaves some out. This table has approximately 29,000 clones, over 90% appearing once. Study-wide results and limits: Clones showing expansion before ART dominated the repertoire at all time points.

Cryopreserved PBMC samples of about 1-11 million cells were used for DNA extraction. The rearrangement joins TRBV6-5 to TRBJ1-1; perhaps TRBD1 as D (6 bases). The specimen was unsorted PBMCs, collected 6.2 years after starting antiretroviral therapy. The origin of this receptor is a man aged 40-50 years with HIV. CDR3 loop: CASSSGQGMNTEAFF. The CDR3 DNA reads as TGTGCCAGCAGTTCGGGACAAGGCATGAACACTGAAGCTTTCTTT.